The 8 T cell receptor beta chains presented below share a single source sample, sequenced in a study of shared clonotypes between healthy human individuals. Some clones are missing from TCRdb's copy, which holds only in-frame ones; the method was immunoSEQ multiplex PCR. The sample includes 490,000 or so clones, less than 80% seen only once; the top ten take roughly 13%. The specimen sequenced was PBMCs. The receptors here all came from a woman aged 40 to 50 in good health. Some clones in this sample may be carry-over from other donors' samples.

The chain couples TRBV30 to TRBJ1-5, with 10 bases that match TRBD1. Looked up from germline, CDR1 is GTSNPN and CDR2 is SVGIG (reference sequence). CDR3 length equals 13 residues. V shed 5 bases and J 2 bases; nucleotides not matched to a gene: 0. CDR3 nucleotides: TGTGCCTGGGGGACAGGGGGCAATCAGCCCCAGCATTTT. Its translation: CAWGTGGNQPQHF.

Details on this clone: Other DNA sequences from this sample encode an identical CDR3 as well. The V call is TRBV18, the J call TRBJ2-3; D unresolved. The CDR3 contains 11 residues. Trimming cost V 2 bases and J 3 bases, with 0 bases left between them. CDR1 is KGHSH and CDR2 is LQKENI in the germline V gene. CDR3 in DNA: TGTGCCAGCTCACCAACAGATACGCAGTATTTT. This translates into CASSPTDTQYF.

The rearrangement links TRBV5-1 to TRBJ1-5; 8 bases are shared with TRBD1. The J segment lost 6 bases and the V segment lost 4 bases, leaving 6 bases of the junction unmatched. Germline V gene data show CDR1 as SGHRS and CDR2 as YFSETQ. This CDR3 spans 14 amino acids. CDR3 in amino acids: CASSPGQGTQPQHF. The CDR3 DNA follows: TGCGCCAGCAGCCCCGGACAGGGTACTCAGCCCCAGCATTTT. The variable domain in full, with the rest retrieved from reference TRBV5-1 and TRBJ1-5, is KAGVTQTPRYLIKTRGQQVTLSCSPISGHRSVSWYQQTPGQGLQFLFEYFSETQRNKGNFPGRFSGRQFSNSRSEMNVSTLELGDSALYLCASSPGQGTQPQHFGDGTRLSIL.

Only one count was recorded for this clone. A far bigger clonotype differs at one base, so this is likely a read error. This sample includes further DNA sequences coding for the same CDR3. The chain carries TRBV4-1 and TRBJ1-1, with D possibly being TRBD1 (5 bases). V was cut by 0 bases and J by 5 bases, with 13 bases left in between. Germline-derived CDR1 and CDR2 are MGHRA and YSYEKL. CDR3 length: 15 amino acids. CDR3 bases: TGCGCCAGCAGCCAAGAAGGGCTGAGGGGAACTGAAGCTTTCTTT. It yields the protein CASSQEGLRGTEAFF.

Worth noting for this clone: Other DNA variants within this sample encode the same CDR3. The chain joins TRBV2 to TRBJ2-1; 9 bases line up with TRBD1. The CDR3 spans 14 residues. Germline CDR1 reads SNHLY; CDR2 reads FYNNEI. V dropped 6 bases and J dropped 2; count of bases not matched to a gene: 2. The CDR3 is CASRGQGTYNEQFF. In DNA form, the CDR3 reads TGTGCCAGCAGGGGACAGGGCACCTACAATGAGCAGTTCTTC.

Only one count was recorded for this clone. The rearrangement links TRBV27 to TRBJ2-5; 7 bases fit TRBD2. With the DNA end fitting TRBJ2-7 better, the J assignment may be wrong. Germline V gives CDR1 MNHEY, CDR2 SMNVEV (reference sequence). This CDR3 has 16 residues. As DNA, the CDR3 is TGTGCCAGCAGTCGAACTTGGGACTACTCCTCCTACGAGCAGTACTTC. Translating it yields CASSRTWDYSSYEQYF.

This clone was counted between two and nine times. One end of the junction varies from germline; a read error may be responsible. The J gene is TRBJ2-5, the V gene TRBV7-7; possible D gene TRBD2, 6 bases. The CDR3 has 16 residues. CDR1 is SSHAT, CDR2 FNYEAQ, per germline (reference sequence). CDR3 in DNA: TGTGCTAGCAGCCCCGTGGGAGGAGGGGCTATGGAGACCCAGTACTTC. Its translation: CASSPVGGGAMETQYF.

The chain is built from TRBV7-9 and TRBJ2-7; 8 bases are shared with TRBD2. V lost 2 bases and J lost 3; bases outside the gene matches: 3. Germline assignment: CDR1 SEHNR and CDR2 FQNEAQ (reference sequence). The CDR3 loop spans 14 amino acids. The CDR3 DNA reads as TGTGCCAGCAGCTTACCCGGGACTAGCTACGAGCAGTACTTC. It encodes CASSLPGTSYEQYF.